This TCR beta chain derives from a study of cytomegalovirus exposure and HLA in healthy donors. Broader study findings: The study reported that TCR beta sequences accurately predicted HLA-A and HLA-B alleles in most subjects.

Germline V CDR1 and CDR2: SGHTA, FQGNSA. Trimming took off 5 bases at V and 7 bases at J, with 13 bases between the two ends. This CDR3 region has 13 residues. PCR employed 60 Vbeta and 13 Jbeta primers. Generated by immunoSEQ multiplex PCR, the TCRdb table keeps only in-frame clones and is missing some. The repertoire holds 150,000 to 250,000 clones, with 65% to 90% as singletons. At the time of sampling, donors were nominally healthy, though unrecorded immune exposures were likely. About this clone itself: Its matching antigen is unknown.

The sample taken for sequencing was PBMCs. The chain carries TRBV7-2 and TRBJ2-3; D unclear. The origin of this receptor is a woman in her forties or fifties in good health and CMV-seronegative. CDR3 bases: TGTGCCAGCAGCCCACTCCCTATAAATACGCAGTATTTT. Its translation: CASSPLPINTQYF.